These 30 T cell receptor beta chains were sequenced from one sample in a study of early T cells in non-severe SARS-CoV-2 infection. One entry per CDR3 protein results from TCRdb running MiXCR on the 5' RACE reads. The table has about 36,000 distinct CDR3 sequences, 5.5% to 8% seen once; the top ten hold around 25%. The sequences come from whole blood, collected at baseline. Receptor source: an adult who was a healthcare worker with PCR-confirmed SARS-CoV-2 infection or an uninfected control (not recorded which).

The chain has TRBV30 and TRBJ1-5; no clear D. This CDR3 is built from 12 residues. V was cut by 5 bases and J by 4 bases, with 9 bases left in between. Per the germline V gene, CDR1 is GTSNPN and CDR2 is SVGIG (reference sequence). The CDR3 sequence is CAWGDTNQPQHF. For the CDR3, the DNA is TGTGCCTGGGGAGACACTAATCAGCCCCAGCATTTT.

The sample holds many counts of this clonotype. V usage is TRBV27 and J usage is TRBJ1-1, with a possible D match to TRBD1 (6 bases). The germline CDR1 and CDR2 sequences are MNHEY and SMNVEV (reference sequence). Trimming pared 6 bases from V and 8 bases from J, leaving 22 bases between. The CDR3 covers 15 residues. This CDR3 is CASSPISIGQFEAFF. The CDR3, as DNA: TGTGCCAGCAGCCCGATCTCTATAGGACAGTTCGAAGCTTTCTTT.

In its sample, this clonotype was seen many times. The rearrangement uses TRBV27 and TRBJ2-6; D may be TRBD1 (6 bases). V lost 5 bases and J 0 bases, leaving 17 bases between the germline ends. This CDR3 is built from 18 residues. Per the germline V gene, CDR1 is MNHEY and CDR2 is SMNVEV (reference sequence). The CDR3 loop is CASSNRVLQASGANVLTF. CDR3 DNA: TGTGCCAGCAGTAACAGGGTACTCCAAGCCTCTGGGGCCAACGTCCTGACTTTC.

In this sample, this clonotype turned up many times. This chain joins TRBV19 and TRBJ2-1; D is possibly TRBD2 (6 bases). This CDR3 region has 16 residues. The germline gives CDR1 LNHDA, CDR2 SQIVND (reference sequence). V lost 5 bases and J 1 base, leaving 15 bases between the germline ends. The CDR3 loop reads CASSPRASESYNEQFF. CDR3 sequence (DNA): TGTGCCAGTAGTCCTCGGGCTAGCGAATCCTACAATGAGCAGTTCTTC.

This clonotype was counted at least ten times. The rearrangement links TRBV7-3 to TRBJ2-1, with 7 bases fitting TRBD2. Germline V gene lookup returns CDR1 SGHTA and CDR2 FQGTGA. V lost 5 bases, J lost 7 bases, and 11 bases stayed unmatched. CDR3 length: 15 residues. The CDR3 protein is CASSPSAGALNEQFF. CDR3 sequence (DNA): TGTGCCAGCAGCCCCTCGGCGGGAGCTTTGAATGAGCAGTTCTTC. Complete variable domain (other parts from reference TRBV7-3 and TRBJ2-1): GAGVSQTPSNKVTEKGKYVELRCDPISGHTALYWYRQSLGQGPEFLIYFQGTGAADDSGLPNDRFFAVRPEGSVSTLKIQRTERGDSAVYLCASSPSAGALNEQFFGPGTRLTVL.

The chain is built from TRBV7-8 and TRBJ2-3, with D possibly being TRBD1 or TRBD2 (5 bases each). Germline values: CDR1 SGHVS, CDR2 FQNEAQ. The V and J ends lost 5 bases and 0 bases respectively, with 15 bases between them. CDR3 length equals 16 residues. In nucleotides, the CDR3 is TGTGCCAGCAGCCCCGGGACGCCTTATAGCACAGATACGCAGTATTTT. This codes for CASSPGTPYSTDTQYF.

The CDR3 protein is CASSSPGSTDTQYF. The CDR3 nucleotides are TGTGCCAGCAGTTCCCCGGGAAGCACAGATACGCAGTATTTT. The chain links TRBV28 to TRBJ2-3, with D possibly being TRBD2 (5 bases). Germline V CDR1 and CDR2: MDHEN, SYDVKM. The CDR3 sequence is 14 residues long. Trimming removed 4 bases at V and 0 bases at J, with 8 bases between.

This clonotype has a handful of counts. In nucleotides, the CDR3 is TGTGCCAGCAGCAAGCGACAGGGAGGGGGGAAAAAACTGTTTTTT. It translates to CASSKRQGGGKKLFF. V usage is TRBV21-1 and J usage is TRBJ1-4; the D segment call TRBD1 is taken from the table without a DNA check. TRBV21-1 is annotated as a pseudogene. This CDR3 comprises 15 residues.

This clonotype was counted only a few times. The chain couples TRBV7-9 to TRBJ2-1, with 7 bases aligning to TRBD2. Unmatched junction bases numbered 4, after V lost 10 bases and J lost 7 bases. Germline loops: CDR1 SEHNR, CDR2 FQNEAQ (reference sequence). This CDR3 contains 11 residues. The CDR3 loop is CAILGGNEQFF. The DNA for the CDR3 is TGTGCCATCCTGGGAGGGAATGAGCAGTTCTTC.

This clonotype was observed a handful of times. This sequence joins TRBV19 and TRBJ1-5; 7 nucleotides match TRBD1. J gave up 3 bases and V 9 bases, and 5 bases lay outside the gene matches. CDR3 size: 13 residues. The V gene's germline CDR1 is LNHDA and CDR2 SQIVND (reference sequence). The CDR3 sequence is CASKGTDNQPQHF. CDR3 bases: TGTGCCAGCAAGGGGACAGACAATCAGCCCCAGCATTTT.

The chain joins TRBV28 to TRBJ2-4; 9 positions match TRBD2. CDR1 is MDHEN and CDR2 is SYDVKM in the germline V gene. The CDR3 is 17 residues long. Losses at the gene ends were 6 bases for V and 3 bases for J; bases not matched to a gene: 12. The CDR3 spells CASSSSGGLSVKNIQYF. The CDR3 DNA is TGTGCCAGCAGCTCCAGCGGGGGGCTTTCGGTCAAAAACATTCAGTACTTC.

In its sample, this clonotype was seen many times. The rearrangement uses TRBV11-2 and TRBJ2-7, with 7 nucleotides matching TRBD1. J lost 6 bases, V lost 6 bases, and 5 bases had no gene match. The CDR3 is made up of 12 amino acids. The germline CDR1 and CDR2 sequences are SGHAT and FQNNGV. CDR3 nucleotide sequence: TGTGCCAGCAGTCTACAGGGGAGCGAGCAGTACTTC. This codes for CASSLQGSEQYF.

This clonotype was counted many times. The V call is TRBV27, the J call TRBJ1-3, with D unclear. Germline V CDR1 and CDR2: MNHEY, SMNVEV (reference sequence). The V end was cut by 4 bases, the J end by 0 bases, with 7 bases between. The CDR3 contains 14 residues. As DNA, the CDR3 is TGTGCCAGCAGTTCGGACTTCTCTGGAAACACCATATATTTT. Residues: CASSSDFSGNTIYF.

The sample holds many counts of this clonotype. The chain carries TRBV18 and TRBJ1-1; tentatively, D is TRBD1 (5 bases). The CDR3 has 15 amino acids. Trimming cost V 0 bases and J 1 base, with 9 bases left between them. CDR1 KGHSH and CDR2 LQKENI come from the germline V gene. The CDR3 is CASSPPGRKNTEAFF. In DNA form, the CDR3 reads TGTGCCAGCTCACCACCGGGACGGAAGAACACTGAAGCTTTCTTT. Using reference TRBV18 and TRBJ1-1 for the parts outside the CDR3, the full variable domain is NAGVMQNPRHLVRRRGQEARLRCSPMKGHSHVYWYRQLPEEGLKFMVYLQKENIIDESGMPKERFSAEFPKEGPSILRIQQVVRGDSAAYFCASSPPGRKNTEAFFGQGTRLTVV.

This clonotype was detected ten times or more. V and J are TRBV7-9 and TRBJ2-1, with D unclear. CDR1 SEHNR and CDR2 FQNEAQ come from the germline V gene (reference sequence). The CDR3 spans 11 residues. Trimming removed 5 bases from V and 6 bases from J, with 5 bases in between. The CDR3 nucleotides read TGTGCCAGCAGCCCCCGCAATGAGCAGTTCTTC. Translation gives CASSPRNEQFF. Combining the CDR3 with reference TRBV7-9 and TRBJ2-1 gives the whole variable domain DTGVSQNPRHKITKRGQNVTFRCDPISEHNRLYWYRQTLGQGPEFLTYFQNEAQLEKSRLLSDRFSAERPKGSFSTLEIQRTEQGDSAMYLCASSPRNEQFFGPGTRLTVL.

This clonotype has ten or more counts. V gene TRBV19 combines with J gene TRBJ1-5; D might be TRBD1 (5 bases). V was shortened by 5 bases and J by 7 bases, with 15 bases between the two germline ends. CDR1 is LNHDA and CDR2 is SQIVND in the germline V gene (reference sequence). The CDR3 length is 14 residues. The CDR3 DNA is TGTGCCAGTAGTGAGCGCAGGGTCGACCAGCCCCAGCATTTT. Amino acids: CASSERRVDQPQHF. Using reference TRBV19 and TRBJ1-5 for the parts outside the CDR3, the full variable domain is DGGITQSPKYLFRKEGQNVTLSCEQNLNHDAMYWYRQDPGQGLRLIYYSQIVNDFQKGDIAEGYSVSREKKESFPLTVTSAQKNPTAFYLCASSERRVDQPQHFGDGTRLSIL.

V and J are TRBV19 and TRBJ2-1; 15 positions agree with TRBD2. The germline CDR1 and CDR2 sequences are LNHDA and SQIVND (reference sequence). This CDR3 spans 17 amino acids. The junction had 11 bases not matched to a gene; V was cut back by 10 bases and J by 4 bases. Here the CDR3 reads CATLGLAGGSPYNEQFF. DNA of the CDR3: TGTGCCACCCTCGGACTAGCGGGAGGGTCCCCTTACAATGAGCAGTTCTTC. Drawing the rest from reference TRBV19 and TRBJ2-1, the complete variable domain is DGGITQSPKYLFRKEGQNVTLSCEQNLNHDAMYWYRQDPGQGLRLIYYSQIVNDFQKGDIAEGYSVSREKKESFPLTVTSAQKNPTAFYLCATLGLAGGSPYNEQFFGPGTRLTVL.

This clonotype showed up many times. The chain recombines TRBV29-1 with TRBJ2-4; 11 bases agree with TRBD2. V was clipped by 4 bases and J by 0 bases; unmatched bases: 5. This CDR3 region has 16 residues. Germline V CDR1 and CDR2: SQVTM, ANQGSEA. The CDR3 spells CSVGEGTSGAKNIQYF. The CDR3 DNA is TGCAGCGTTGGAGAGGGGACTAGCGGAGCCAAAAACATTCAGTACTTC.

This clonotype was seen repeatedly, ten times or more. The rearrangement links TRBV7-3 to TRBJ2-6, with D possibly matching TRBD2 (6 bases). This CDR3 comprises 14 residues. The germline CDR1 and CDR2 sequences are SGHTA and FQGTGA. The ends were cut back, 5 bases at V and 10 bases at J, with 15 bases in the middle. As DNA, the CDR3 is TGTGCCAGCAGCCCCGGGGTCGGGGGAAACGTCCTGACTTTC. It specifies CASSPGVGGNVLTF.

The chain uses TRBV5-8 and TRBJ1-6; a possible D gene is TRBD1 (6 bases). The V gene's germline CDR1 is SGHTS and CDR2 YDEGEE. This CDR3 is 13 amino acids long. V dropped 5 bases and J dropped 16 bases, with 19 bases sitting between them. CDR3: CASSYYTKDSLHF. The CDR3 bases are TGTGCCAGCAGTTATTACACCAAGGACAGTCTCCACTTT.

This clonotype was seen ten or more times. The rearrangement uses TRBV30 and TRBJ1-1; 7 bases match TRBD1. J gave up 7 bases and V 5 bases, and 4 bases lay outside the gene matches. This CDR3 spans 11 amino acids. In germline, CDR1 is GTSNPN, CDR2 SVGIG (reference sequence). The CDR3 loop is CAWDRDYEAFF. In nucleotides, the CDR3 is TGTGCCTGGGACAGGGACTATGAAGCTTTCTTT.

This clonotype was detected only a few times. This chain connects TRBV5-1 to TRBJ2-1, with D unclear. Germline V gene data show CDR1 as SGHRS and CDR2 as YFSETQ. The V and J ends lost 5 bases and 7 bases respectively, with 13 bases between them. The CDR3 length is 13 residues. In DNA, the CDR3 is TGCGCCAGCAGAACGGGTTCTGGGAATGAGCAGTTCTTC. Translated, it gives CASRTGSGNEQFF.

This clonotype was counted many times. This chain connects TRBV7-3 to TRBJ2-1, with D possibly matching TRBD2 (5 bases). The V gene lost 5 bases and the J gene lost 10 bases, with 9 bases spanning the gap. The CDR3 runs 11 residues. Germline V gene data show CDR1 as SGHTA and CDR2 as FQGTGA. Here the CDR3 reads CASSNSVEQFF. CDR3 in DNA: TGTGCCAGCAGCAATAGCGTCGAGCAGTTCTTC.

In this sample, this clonotype turned up many times. The chain uses TRBV7-9 and TRBJ1-4; perhaps TRBD1 as D (6 bases). The CDR3 is made up of 15 amino acids. Trimming removed 5 bases from V and 7 bases from J, with 17 bases in between. The V gene's germline CDR1 is SEHNR and CDR2 FQNEAQ (reference sequence). The DNA for the CDR3 is TGTGCCAGCAGCAAAACAGGGCGTACGGGTGAAAAACTGTTTTTT. This sequence encodes CASSKTGRTGEKLFF.

This clonotype was counted at least ten times. V gene TRBV6-2 or TRBV6-3 combines with J gene TRBJ2-7; D unresolved. Trimming took 2 bases from V and 3 from J, leaving 8 bases between them. The CDR3 extends over 13 amino acids. CDR1 MNHEY and CDR2 SVGEGT come from the germline V gene. CDR3 region: CASSYRQNYEQYF. The CDR3 DNA reads as TGTGCCAGCAGTTACCGGCAGAACTACGAGCAGTACTTC.

This clonotype was observed many times. The chain links TRBV28 to TRBJ2-1; the match to TRBD2 covers 11 bases. CDR3 length equals 15 residues. V lost 5 bases, J lost 9 bases, and 9 bases stayed unmatched. Germline lookup yields CDR1 MDHEN and CDR2 SYDVKM. This CDR3 reads CASSVLAGGLGEQFF. The DNA for the CDR3 is TGTGCCAGCAGTGTTCTAGCGGGAGGTCTGGGTGAGCAGTTCTTC.

In this sample, this clonotype turned up a few times. The CDR3 coding sequence is TGTGCCAGCAGTGAGCTGGGGGGGAGGCATCAGCCCCAGCATTTT. Its protein is CASSELGGRHQPQHF. The chain combines TRBV6-1 with TRBJ1-5, with D maybe TRBD1 (5 bases). Trimming took off 3 bases at V and 5 bases at J, with 14 bases between the two ends. CDR1 MNHNS and CDR2 SASEGT come from the germline V gene. The CDR3 length is 15 residues.

By its share, this clonotype is medium-sized. The V and J genes are TRBV29-1 and TRBJ1-5; D not resolved. Germline CDR1 SQVTM, CDR2 ANQGSEA. This CDR3 has 14 residues. Trimming removed 5 bases from V and 6 bases from J, with 17 bases in between. CDR3 loop: CSVYVKGSGQPQHF. Written as DNA, the CDR3 is TGCAGCGTTTACGTAAAGGGTTCGGGTCAGCCCCAGCATTTT.

This clonotype was picked up one time. The genes are TRBV15 and TRBJ1-1; no reliable D call. CDR1 and CDR2 from the germline V gene are LNHNV and YYDKDF (reference sequence). The CDR3 is 15 residues long. The germline V and J ends were trimmed by 3 bases and 3 bases, with 14 bases remaining between them. The CDR3 spells CATSSPRWGYTEAFF. The DNA for the CDR3 is TGTGCCACCAGCAGCCCTAGATGGGGTTACACTGAAGCTTTCTTT.

This chain joins TRBV29-1 and TRBJ2-5; 9 nucleotides align to TRBD2. Germline lookup yields CDR1 SQVTM and CDR2 ANQGSEA. This CDR3 comprises 15 residues. V shed 7 bases, J shed 7 bases, and the junction held 16 bases outside the gene matches. Written as DNA, the CDR3 is TGCAGCGGGGGGCCGGGTAGCGGGAGTGGAGGGACCCAGTACTTC. Residues: CSGGPGSGSGGTQYF.